This T cell receptor beta chain was retrieved from a study of blood T cell repertoires in COVID-19 (dated by TCRdb to 2019 to 2021). Regarding the complete study: Collaborator samples came from the United States, Italy and Spain and covered acute and convalescent phases of COVID-19. The material from the prospective study consisted of cDNA or gDNA derived from T cells, B-cell-depleted T cells, or PBMCs. Subjects who had been exposed to COVID-19, were actively infected with it, or had recovered from it provided the deeply sampled blood TCRbeta repertoires that made up the dataset. A freely available public database, intended as a resource for researchers studying the immune response to SARS-CoV-2, is where the repertoires were released. Samples were obtained from the ongoing ImmuneRACE study (first 160 participants) and from 1,000 to 1,500 subjects provided by 6 global collaborators. Sample metadata almost always included a de-identified subject ID, COVID-19 status, age in years and sex. Where available, HLA class I and class II types were obtained from metadata supplied by the sample provider rather than from assay-based typing.

The CDR3 holds 12 amino acids from the cysteine to the phenylalanine. The only DNA kept is the CDR3, 36 bases in frame from the first base. V sheds 0 bases and J sheds 13 bases, leaving 10 bases between their ends. Via the germline V gene, CDR1 is SGHNT and CDR2 YENEEA. In the case of this clone: The specificity of this receptor is unknown. Base qualities are not at hand, and no much larger clone is one base apart.

TCRbeta CDR3 regions were amplified from genomic DNA using the immunoSEQ Assay, a bias-controlled multiplex PCR. Concerning the study's data processing: Nucleated cell counts per sample were estimated from amplification of reference gene primers within the assay. Sequence reads were collapsed and filtered to measure the absolute abundance of every unique TCRbeta CDR3 rearrangement. Productive Simpson clonality was computed per sample as the square root of Simpson's diversity index over productive rearrangements. Sourced from immuneACCESS, this table was stored by TCRdb with only in-frame sequences that have V and J called. A share of the clones is absent; for the studies checked, an unresolved V gene accounts for under half, and the remainder has no known explanation. Clone size and V and J calls were adopted from that table, with D and trimming inferred from the DNA. For this sample the table gives 120,000 or so clones, of which roughly 80% were detected only once. Together, the top ten hold roughly 1.8% of the sample.

What the study reported, not specific to this receptor: How much clinical and demographic metadata was included differed by source and by participant, and the metadata was provided uncurated.

Collaborating institutions collected whole blood in K2EDTA tubes following their own protocols. Collaborator samples were shipped for TCRbeta analysis as frozen whole blood, isolated PBMCs, or DNA extracted from either sample type. The V and J genes are TRBV11-3 and TRBJ2-4; no D gene can be assigned with confidence. The sequence came from a man between 65 and 80 years old with acute or convalescent COVID-19. The sample comprised peripheral blood. The DNA sequence reads TGTGCCAGCAGCTTAGACCCTTCACGGCAGTACTTC. Translated, this is CASSLDPSRQYF.